This note documents a single TCR beta chain sequence. Repertoires were generated with immunoSEQ multiplex PCR, while TCRdb's copy carries only in-frame clones and drops some. The sample carries around 50,000 clones, 88% recorded once. These data come from a study of PD-L1 blockade in urothelial cancer. The time point denotes: peripheral blood 6 weeks after treatment start. The germline gives CDR1 SGHTA, CDR2 FQGNSA. V was trimmed by 2 bases and J by 3 bases, leaving 10 bases between them. This CDR3 has 14 residues. This chain joins TRBV7-2 and TRBJ2-5, with a possible D match to TRBD2 (6 bases). The sequencing used PBMCs, collected around atezolizumab (anti-PD-L1) treatment. The TCR was taken from a man between 60 and 75 years old with urothelial cancer. This chain's CDR3 is CASSLLGGEETQYF. As DNA, the CDR3 is TGTGCCAGCAGCTTATTGGGGGGTGAAGAGACCCAGTACTTC.